A single sample gave rise to the 27 T cell receptor beta chains below, sequenced in a study of blood T cell repertoires in COVID-19. Sequencing used immunoSEQ multiplex PCR; TCRdb keeps in-frame clones, though not all of them. The sample has fewer than 200,000 clones, around four fifths seen once; the top ten hold under 4.5%. Input material: PBMCs or T cells enriched from blood (not recorded which). The receptor source for this set is a woman aged 45-60 years who had recovered from COVID-19.

CDR3 residues: CASSWGTMNTEAFF. CDR3 DNA sequence: TGTGCCAGCAGTTGGGGCACTATGAACACTGAAGCTTTCTTT. The chain recombines TRBV6-5 with TRBJ1-1, with a weak D call TRBD1 (5 bases). There are 14 residues in the CDR3. Trimming cost V 4 bases and J 0 bases, with 9 bases left between them. Per germline, CDR1 MNHEY and CDR2 SVGAGI.

The chain links TRBV2 to TRBJ1-5, with TRBD1 matching over 9 bases. The CDR3 is 16 amino acids. Per germline, CDR1 SNHLY and CDR2 FYNNEI. Unmatched junction bases numbered 6, after V lost 6 bases and J lost 0 bases. CDR3 nucleotide sequence: TGTGCCAGCAGGGGGGACAGGGTGTTTAGCAATCAGCCCCAGCATTTT. This translates into CASRGDRVFSNQPQHF.

Note on this clone: Additional DNA sequences in this sample encode the identical CDR3. The V call is TRBV7-9, the J call TRBJ1-1; weak D call: TRBD1 (5 bases). The germline V gene has CDR1 SEHNR and CDR2 FQNEAQ (reference sequence). This CDR3 spans 13 amino acids. Trimming took 5 bases from V and 1 from J, leaving 8 bases between them. This chain's CDR3 is CASSLGQNTEAFF. In DNA, the CDR3 is TGTGCCAGCAGCCTCGGACAGAACACTGAAGCTTTCTTT.

The chain has TRBV14 and TRBJ2-5, with a weak D call TRBD2 (5 bases). The CDR3 contains 11 residues. Germline CDR1 and CDR2: SGHDN and FVKESK. Trimming removed 6 bases from V and 5 bases from J, with 7 bases in between. The CDR3 region has the DNA TGTGCCAGCAGTTCGGGGGAGACCCAGTACTTC. It encodes CASSSGETQYF.

The chain recombines TRBV12-5 with TRBJ1-5; TRBD1 is a possible D gene (6 bases). This CDR3 is built from 16 residues. Germline values: CDR1 LGHNT, CDR2 FRNRAP. With 0 bases removed from V and 1 base from J, the gap between germline ends came to 10 bases. CDR3 residues: CASGLVFRGSNQPQHF. CDR3 bases: TGTGCTAGTGGTTTGGTTTTCAGGGGCAGCAATCAGCCCCAGCATTTT.

The V gene is TRBV4-3, the J gene TRBJ2-1; 9 bases map to TRBD2. With 0 bases clipped from V and 2 bases from J, the junction kept 2 bases outside the gene matches. CDR1 LGHNA and CDR2 YSLEER come from the germline V gene. There are 16 residues in the CDR3. This chain's CDR3 is CASSQDRGRAYNEQFF. In DNA form, the CDR3 reads TGCGCCAGCAGCCAAGATCGCGGGAGGGCCTACAATGAGCAGTTCTTC.

The chain couples TRBV24-1 to TRBJ2-5; the D gene is possibly TRBD2 (6 bases). The CDR3 is 15 amino acids. Trimming cost V 4 bases and J 4 bases, with 15 bases left between them. CDR1 and CDR2 from the germline V gene are KGHDR and SFDVKD. For the CDR3, the DNA is TGTGCCACCAGTGACCCTGGGGGAGCGGGAGAGACCCAGTACTTC. The encoded protein is CATSDPGGAGETQYF.

The genes are TRBV27 and TRBJ1-1, with D perhaps TRBD1 (6 bases). In germline, CDR1 is MNHEY, CDR2 SMNVEV (reference sequence). This CDR3 is 14 amino acids long. Trimming stripped 6 bases from V and 0 bases from J, with 11 bases between. The CDR3, as DNA: TGTGCCAGCAGCGGACAGAGCTTGAACACTGAAGCTTTCTTT. Its translation: CASSGQSLNTEAFF.

The V call is TRBV30, the J call TRBJ2-1; D gene unclear. The CDR3 is 16 residues long. Germline V gene sequence: CDR1 GTSNPN, CDR2 SVGIG (reference sequence). The V end lost 2 bases, the J end lost 0 bases, and 14 bases lay between the germline ends. Written as DNA, the CDR3 is TGTGCCTGGAGTCCGCCCTTTGTTAGCTCCTACAATGAGCAGTTCTTC. This encodes CAWSPPFVSSYNEQFF. Combining the CDR3 with reference TRBV30 and TRBJ2-1 gives the whole variable domain SQTIHQWPATLVQPVGSPLSLECTVEGTSNPNLYWYRQAAGRGLQLLFYSVGIGQISSEVPQNLSASRPQDRQFILSSKKLLLSDSGFYLCAWSPPFVSSYNEQFFGPGTRLTVL.

This chain connects TRBV3-1 (or the pseudogene TRBV3-2) to TRBJ1-1, with D maybe TRBD1 (5 bases). V was pared by 3 bases and J by 1 base, with 9 bases between. This CDR3 comprises 14 residues. Germline V CDR1 and CDR2: LGHDT, YNNKEL (reference sequence). CDR3 protein: CASSQNQGNTEAFF. CDR3 nucleotides: TGTGCCAGCAGCCAGAATCAGGGGAACACTGAAGCTTTCTTT.

The chain couples TRBV2 to TRBJ1-1; D call uncertain. This CDR3 region has 13 residues. Germline V gene sequence: CDR1 SNHLY, CDR2 FYNNEI. Trimming removed 9 bases from V and 2 bases from J, with 13 bases in between. The CDR3 spells CASSREGNTEAFF. The CDR3 bases are TGTGCCAGTAGCAGAGAAGGAAACACTGAAGCTTTCTTT.

This clone was counted many times. The chain couples TRBV14 to TRBJ2-2; unclear D gene. The CDR3 loop spans 13 amino acids. Germline CDR1 SGHDN, CDR2 FVKESK. Deletions cut 2 bases from V and 5 bases from J, with 6 bases between. CDR3 DNA sequence: TGTGCCAGCAGCCAACAAACTACCGGGGAGCTGTTTTTT. This sequence encodes CASSQQTTGELFF. Combining the CDR3 with reference TRBV14 and TRBJ2-2 gives the whole variable domain EAGVTQFPSHSVIEKGQTVTLRCDPISGHDNLYWYRRVMGKEIKFLLHFVKESKQDESGMPNNRFLAERTGGTYSTLKVQPAELEDSGVYFCASSQQTTGELFFGEGSRLTVL.

V gene TRBV3-1 (or the pseudogene TRBV3-2) combines with J gene TRBJ2-4, with 8 positions matching TRBD2. J was trimmed by 8 bases and V by 1 base; bases with no gene match: 13. This CDR3 has 17 residues. Germline V gives CDR1 LGHDT, CDR2 YNNKEL (reference sequence). The CDR3 here is CASSQAGATGGADIQYF. The CDR3 DNA reads as TGTGCCAGCAGCCAAGCTGGGGCTACCGGGGGGGCGGACATTCAGTACTTC.

The CDR3 nucleotides read TGTGCCAGCAGTTTATGGGGACAGGGGAACTATGGCTACACCTTC. This sequence encodes CASSLWGQGNYGYTF. The chain has TRBV27 and TRBJ1-2, with TRBD1 matching 10 bases. The CDR3 sequence is 15 residues long. Germline V lookup: CDR1 MNHEY, CDR2 SMNVEV (reference sequence). The V gene end was trimmed by 1 base and the J gene end by 2 bases; junction bases not matched to a gene: 1.

The chain combines TRBV7-3 with TRBJ1-6; D gene ambiguous. Trimming removed 5 bases from V and 13 bases from J, with 21 bases in between. Germline loops: CDR1 SGHTA, CDR2 FQGTGA. The CDR3 is 15 residues long. The CDR3 loop reads CASSLNGVSTSPLHF. As DNA, the CDR3 is TGTGCCAGCAGCCTAAATGGAGTCTCAACTTCTCCCCTCCACTTT. Full variable domain (missing parts from reference TRBV7-3 and TRBJ1-6): GAGVSQTPSNKVTEKGKYVELRCDPISGHTALYWYRQSLGQGPEFLIYFQGTGAADDSGLPNDRFFAVRPEGSVSTLKIQRTERGDSAVYLCASSLNGVSTSPLHFGNGTRLTVT.

This clone has only a few counts. The chain joins TRBV9 to TRBJ1-3; a possible D gene is TRBD1 (5 bases). This CDR3 is 15 amino acids long. In germline, CDR1 is SGDLS, CDR2 YYNGEE. Trimming shortened V by 3 bases and J by 0 bases, and 10 bases separated the two germline ends. In DNA form, the CDR3 reads TGTGCCAGCAGCGAGGGGATCAACTCTGGAAACACCATATATTTT. Translation gives CASSEGINSGNTIYF.

The chain recombines TRBV30 with TRBJ1-2, with TRBD1 matching over 7 bases. Germline V gene sequence: CDR1 GTSNPN, CDR2 SVGIG (reference sequence). The CDR3 contains 14 residues. With V trimmed by 5 bases and J by 4 bases, 10 bases remained unmatched. CDR3 loop: CAWAGQRGGYGYTF. The CDR3 DNA follows: TGTGCCTGGGCGGGACAGAGGGGTGGCTATGGCTACACCTTC.

The chain carries TRBV5-6 and TRBJ2-3; 7 bases align to TRBD2. The CDR3 runs to 15 residues. The ends lost 0 bases at V and 0 bases at J; junction bases unmatched: 1. Looked up from germline, CDR1 is SGHDT and CDR2 is YYEEEE. For the CDR3, the DNA is TGTGCCAGCAGCTTGGAACTAGCGAGCACAGATACGCAGTATTTT. Translated, it gives CASSLELASTDTQYF.

The chain joins TRBV4-1 to TRBJ1-1, with D hard to call. CDR3 size: 14 residues. V was shortened by 2 bases and J by 5 bases, with 12 bases between the two germline ends. The germline V gene encodes CDR1 MGHRA and CDR2 YSYEKL. CDR3 DNA sequence: TGCGCCAGCAGCCAACCCACTCGCAAGACTGAAGCTTTCTTT. Its translation is CASSQPTRKTEAFF.

CDR3 DNA: TGTGCCAGCAGCGCCGGGACAGCGGCTTCCTATGGCTACACCTTC. It encodes CASSAGTAASYGYTF. The J gene is TRBJ1-2, the V gene TRBV5-4; 7 nucleotides align to TRBD1. After removal of 4 bases from V and 4 bases from J, the junction contained 10 bases not matched to a gene. Germline CDR1 SGHNT, CDR2 YYREEE (reference sequence). There are 15 residues in the CDR3.

This clone has just a few counts. J is TRBJ2-1 and V is TRBV7-2; tentatively, D is TRBD2 (5 bases). The CDR3 has 14 amino acids. Germline CDR1 and CDR2: SGHTA and FQGNSA. The germline V and J ends were trimmed by 8 bases and 4 bases, with 15 bases remaining between them. The CDR3 is CASARGQIYNEQFF. In DNA, the CDR3 is TGTGCCAGCGCCCGAGGGCAAATATACAATGAGCAGTTCTTC.

This chain connects TRBV2 to TRBJ2-7; D gene ambiguous. Germline loops: CDR1 SNHLY, CDR2 FYNNEI. V was clipped by 3 bases and J by 3 bases, with 6 bases between them. The CDR3 has 12 residues. Here the CDR3 reads CASSDSFYEQYV. DNA for the CDR3: TGTGCCAGCAGTGACAGTTTCTACGAGCAGTACGTC.

As DNA, the CDR3 is TGTGCCAGCAGCGCCTCGAGGCGGGAGTTGTTGTTCTTC. Encoded protein: CASSASRRELLFF. V is TRBV11-2 and J is TRBJ2-1; 7 nucleotides line up with TRBD2. The J segment lost 15 bases and the V segment lost 5 bases, leaving 13 bases of the junction unmatched. This CDR3 has 13 amino acids. CDR1 is SGHAT, CDR2 FQNNGV, per germline.

This clone occurred once. The J gene is TRBJ1-5, the V gene TRBV12-3 or TRBV12-4; 8 bases are a match to TRBD1. This CDR3 has 13 residues. J gave up 7 bases and V 5 bases, and 4 bases lay outside the gene matches. The chain's CDR3 is CASSLGQGQPQHF. The CDR3 DNA follows: TGTGCCAGCAGTCTCGGACAGGGCCAGCCCCAGCATTTT.

This clone was counted a single time. This sequence joins TRBV10-3 and TRBJ1-2; TRBD1 might be the D (6 bases). Trimming took off 7 bases at V and 8 bases at J, with 14 bases between the two ends. Looked up from germline, CDR1 is ENHRY and CDR2 is SYGVKD. The CDR3 has 12 residues. CDR3 region: CAIMAGEGGYTF. CDR3 in DNA: TGTGCCATCATGGCAGGGGAAGGAGGCTACACCTTC.

V gene TRBV28 combines with J gene TRBJ1-2, with D uncertain. Germline V gene sequence: CDR1 MDHEN, CDR2 SYDVKM. There are 11 residues in the CDR3. V lost 3 bases to trimming and J lost 11 bases, with 10 bases between them. CDR3 nucleotide sequence: TGTGCCAGCAGTTTGAGGGCTGGATACACCTTC. Its translation: CASSLRAGYTF.

V usage is TRBV2 and J usage is TRBJ1-3; D uncertain. The CDR3 consists of 16 residues. The V and J ends lost 3 bases and 0 bases respectively, with 12 bases between them. CDR1 is SNHLY, CDR2 FYNNEI, per germline. The CDR3 coding sequence is TGTGCCAGCAGTGAGGAACAGAGTATCTCTGGAAACACCATATATTTT. It yields the protein CASSEEQSISGNTIYF.